This T cell receptor beta chain was recorded in a study of brain T cells in children with intractable seizures. This CDR3 is 13 amino acids long. Trimming removed 3 bases from V and 6 bases from J, with 11 bases in between. In germline, CDR1 is MNHEY, CDR2 SVGAGI. Sequencing used immunoSEQ multiplex PCR; TCRdb keeps in-frame clones, though not all of them. The sample contains tens of thousands of clones, 90% of which appear only once. A note on this clone: Antigen: not known.

Pre-surgery treatment included at least one anti-epileptic drug. Study-wide points: Pre- and post-surgery blood differed in depth, so pre-surgery absences may be undersampling.

The TCR was taken from a girl aged 2 to 9 with tuberous sclerosis and intractable seizures. The sequencing here drew on peripheral blood, taken at surgery. The chain carries TRBV6-5 and TRBJ1-2; a possible D gene is TRBD1 (5 bases). CDR3 coding DNA: TGTGCCAGCAGTTATTCCAGGGCCAATGGCTACACCTTC. Residues: CASSYSRANGYTF.